This T cell receptor (beta chain) derives from a study of cytomegalovirus exposure and HLA in healthy donors. Study overall: Among roughly 190 million T cells, an earlier analysis found 117 million unique TCR beta sequences.

Study-wide results and limits: Indistinguishable V segments, including TRBV6-2 and TRBV6-3, were excluded.

To note about this clone: Its antigen is as yet unknown.

CDR1 and CDR2 from the germline V gene are GTSNPN and SVGIG (reference sequence). This CDR3 has 13 amino acids. V lost 3 bases and J lost 0, with 8 bases in between. The PCR employed 60 Vbeta primers together with 13 Jbeta primers. Under the authors' procedure: In a later analysis, of around 85 million unique beta chains, roughly 11 million appeared in at least two donors. Some clones are missing from TCRdb's copy, which holds only in-frame ones; the method was immunoSEQ multiplex PCR. That table furnishes V, J and clone size, whereas the DNA furnished D and trimming. The repertoire holds about 98,000 clones, with around 73% as singletons.

The sequencing sample was made of PBMCs. This sequence was found in a female donor in good health and CMV-seronegative. The V gene is TRBV30, the J gene TRBJ1-1; D gene uncertain. CDR3 region: CAWRWELNTEAFF. CDR3 DNA sequence: TGTGCCTGGAGATGGGAGTTGAACACTGAAGCTTTCTTT.